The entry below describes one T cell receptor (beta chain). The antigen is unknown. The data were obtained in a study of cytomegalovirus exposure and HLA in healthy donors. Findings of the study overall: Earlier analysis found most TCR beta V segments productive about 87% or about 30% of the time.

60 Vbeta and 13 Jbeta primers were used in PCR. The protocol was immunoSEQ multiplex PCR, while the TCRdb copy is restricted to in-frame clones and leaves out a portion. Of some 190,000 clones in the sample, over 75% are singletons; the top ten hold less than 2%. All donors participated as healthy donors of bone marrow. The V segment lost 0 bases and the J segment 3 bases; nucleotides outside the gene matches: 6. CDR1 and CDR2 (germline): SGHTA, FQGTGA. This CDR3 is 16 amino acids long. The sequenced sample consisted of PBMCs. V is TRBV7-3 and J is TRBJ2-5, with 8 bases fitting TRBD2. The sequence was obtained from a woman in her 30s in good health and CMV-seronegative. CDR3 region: CASSLTTGLEKETQYF. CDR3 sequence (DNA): TGTGCCAGCAGCTTAACGACGGGACTAGAGAAAGAGACCCAGTACTTC.